Listed here are 30 T cell receptor beta chains from one sample, sequenced in a study of CD8+ T cells in alopecia areata. Investigators isolated RNA and reverse transcribed it into cDNA to act as the sequencing template. Generated by immunoSEQ multiplex PCR, the TCRdb table keeps only in-frame clones and is missing some. The table has over 120,000 clones, around 50% seen once. This specimen was CD4+ T cells sorted from blood, taken at week 0. These TCRs come from a human donor with alopecia areata.

The chain has TRBV5-6 and TRBJ2-5; 8 bases are a match to TRBD1. V shed 3 bases, J shed 5 bases, and the junction held 9 bases outside the gene matches. This CDR3 region has 15 residues. Germline V gene lookup returns CDR1 SGHDT and CDR2 YYEEEE. The CDR3 region is CASSSFAGGQETQYF. CDR3 nucleotide sequence: TGTGCCAGCAGCTCCTTTGCAGGGGGCCAGGAGACCCAGTACTTC.

The V call is TRBV15, the J call TRBJ2-6; TRBD1 is a possible D gene (7 bases). CDR1 is LNHNV and CDR2 is YYDKDF in the germline V gene (reference sequence). Trimming pared 0 bases from V and 2 bases from J, leaving 20 bases between. This CDR3 is built from 20 residues. The CDR3 bases are TGTGCCACCAGCAGAGATAACTGGCCGCAGGGGGAGGCTGGGGCCAACGTCCTGACTTTC. Encoded protein: CATSRDNWPQGEAGANVLTF.

This clone has only one observation. The V and J genes are TRBV20-1 and TRBJ1-1, with D uncertain. Germline loops: CDR1 DFQATT, CDR2 SNEGSKA (reference sequence). The CDR3 is made up of 11 amino acids. Trimming removed 0 bases at V and 6 bases at J, with 5 bases between. The DNA for the CDR3 is TGCAGTGCTAGAGAAGGGCCTGAAGCTTTCTTT. It translates to CSAREGPEAFF.

This clone occurred a few times. The chain uses TRBV7-8 and TRBJ2-7; D remains unclear. Germline lookup yields CDR1 SGHVS and CDR2 FQNEAQ. V dropped 1 base and J dropped 5 bases, with 15 bases sitting between them. The CDR3 covers 15 residues. CDR3 in amino acids: CASSLVSALIHEQYF. DNA for the CDR3: TGTGCCAGCAGCTTAGTGAGTGCACTAATACACGAGCAGTACTTC.

The CDR3 reads CASSSSFSEQFF. The CDR3 DNA reads TGTGCCAGCAGCTCAAGTTTCAGTGAGCAGTTCTTC. V usage is TRBV11-2 and J usage is TRBJ2-1; D is unclear. V gave up 4 bases and J gave up 9 bases, with 10 bases separating them. The CDR3 extends over 12 amino acids. Germline CDR1 reads SGHAT; CDR2 reads FQNNGV. The full variable domain, its missing parts supplied by reference TRBV11-2 and TRBJ2-1, is EAGVAQSPRYKIIEKRQSVAFWCNPISGHATLYWYQQILGQGPKLLIQFQNNGVVDDSQLPKDRFSAERLKGVDSTLKIQPAKLEDSAVYLCASSSSFSEQFFGPGTRLTVL.

The rearrangement links TRBV5-1 to TRBJ2-3; D assignment may be TRBD1 or TRBD2 (5 bases each). The CDR3 loop spans 14 amino acids. The germline V gene has CDR1 SGHRS and CDR2 YFSETQ. Trimming shortened V by 2 bases and J by 5 bases, and 12 bases separated the two germline ends. In DNA form, the CDR3 reads TGCGCCAGCAGCTTAGAGGGGAGCGGAGATACGCAGTATTTT. This encodes CASSLEGSGDTQYF.

The sample holds one count of this clone. The chain carries TRBV23-1 and TRBJ1-1; D not certain. TRBV23-1 is an ORF; its function is uncertain. V dropped 1 base and J dropped 1 base, with 19 bases sitting between them. The CDR3 totals 18 residues. CDR3 sequence reads: CASSQFLGTLDWNTEAFF. The CDR3 DNA reads as TGCGCCAGCAGTCAATTCCTAGGCACACTGGATTGGAACACTGAAGCTTTCTTT.

The chain uses TRBV29-1 and TRBJ2-5, with unresolved D. Per the germline V gene, CDR1 is SQVTM and CDR2 is ANQGSEA. The CDR3 sequence is 13 residues long. The ends were cut back, 2 bases at V and 1 base at J, with 8 bases in the middle. This CDR3 reads CSVERQTQETQYF. CDR3 nucleotides: TGCAGCGTTGAACGGCAGACCCAAGAGACCCAGTACTTC.

This rearrangement joins TRBV30 to TRBJ1-4; 7 bases fit TRBD1. The CDR3 has 16 residues. The V segment lost 5 bases and the J segment 8 bases; nucleotides outside the gene matches: 17. The germline gives CDR1 GTSNPN, CDR2 SVGIG (reference sequence). The CDR3 is CAWSTDRQGVFEKLFF. CDR3 nucleotides: TGTGCCTGGTCAACAGATAGACAGGGAGTTTTCGAAAAACTGTTTTTT.

This clone came up once. The chain has TRBV5-1 and TRBJ2-2; the D gene is possibly TRBD1 (6 bases). The CDR3 contains 14 residues. The V and J ends lost 5 bases and 5 bases respectively, with 13 bases between them. CDR1 SGHRS and CDR2 YFSETQ come from the germline V gene. The CDR3 region has the DNA TGCGCCAGCAGTATACTAGGACAGACCGGGGAGCTGTTTTTT. This sequence encodes CASSILGQTGELFF.

There are a few counts of this clone. V and J are TRBV7-2 and TRBJ1-1, with no clear D. The CDR3 length is 11 residues. The germline CDR1 and CDR2 sequences are SGHTA and FQGNSA. Trimming cost V 5 bases and J 7 bases, with 8 bases left between them. The CDR3 loop reads CASSPFNEAFF. The CDR3 nucleotides are TGTGCCAGCAGCCCCTTTAATGAAGCTTTCTTT.

The CDR3 coding sequence is TGTGCCAGCAGCTCACGCCCGTCTAACCAAGAGACCCAGTACTTC. This encodes CASSSRPSNQETQYF. The chain joins TRBV5-6 to TRBJ2-5; D remains ambiguous. CDR3 length: 15 residues. Trimming took 3 bases from V and 0 from J, leaving 12 bases between them. CDR1 is SGHDT and CDR2 is YYEEEE in the germline V gene. Full variable domain (remainder filled in from reference TRBV5-6 and TRBJ2-5): DAGVTQSPTHLIKTRGQQVTLRCSPKSGHDTVSWYQQALGQGPQFIFQYYEEEERQRGNFPDRFSGHQFPNYSSELNVNALLLGDSALYLCASSSRPSNQETQYFGPGTRLLVL.

The table lists this clone with a few counts. The chain uses TRBV13 and TRBJ1-2, with TRBD1 matching 10 bases. Germline lookup yields CDR1 PRHDT and CDR2 FYEKMQ (reference sequence). V shed 3 bases, J shed 6 bases, and the junction held 7 bases outside the gene matches. The CDR3 loop spans 15 amino acids. The CDR3 protein is CASSLAGTGVHGYTF. The CDR3 DNA follows: TGTGCCAGCAGCTTGGCTGGGACAGGGGTCCATGGCTACACCTTC.

The CDR3 bases are TGCAGCGTTGCGGTCTATCTACTAGCGGGGGCAGGCAATGAGCAGTTCTTC. Residues: CSVAVYLLAGAGNEQFF. The chain is built from TRBV29-1 and TRBJ2-1; TRBD2 matches at 11 bases. This CDR3 is 17 amino acids long. Trimming took 4 bases from V and 6 from J; bases not matched to a gene: 14. From germline, CDR1 is SQVTM and CDR2 ANQGSEA.

V is TRBV10-1 and J is TRBJ2-1, with 7 bases aligning to TRBD2. The V gene's germline CDR1 is WNHNN and CDR2 SYGVQD (reference sequence). The J segment lost 2 bases and the V segment lost 10 bases, leaving 8 bases of the junction unmatched. The CDR3 loop spans 14 amino acids. CDR3 loop: CATSRGNTYNEQFF. The DNA of the CDR3 is TGCGCCACCTCGCGGGGGAACACCTACAATGAGCAGTTCTTC.

This clone was counted only a few times. Distinct nucleotide sequences in the sample also encode this CDR3. This chain connects TRBV29-1 to TRBJ2-5, with D possibly being TRBD2 (6 bases). V lost 4 bases, J lost 3 bases, and 6 bases lay in between. Germline lookup yields CDR1 SQVTM and CDR2 ANQGSEA. The CDR3 extends over 11 amino acids. CDR3 sequence reads: CSVGGEETQYF. In DNA, the CDR3 is TGCAGCGTTGGCGGGGAAGAGACCCAGTACTTC.

V usage is TRBV5-6 and J usage is TRBJ2-7; TRBD2 agrees at 10 bases. Trimming removed 2 bases from V and 6 bases from J; junction bases left unmatched: 2. The CDR3 is 13 amino acids. The germline gives CDR1 SGHDT, CDR2 YYEEEE. The CDR3 nucleotides read TGTGCCAGCAGCTTCGCTAGCGGGGGCGAGCAGTACTTC. Translating gives CASSFASGGEQYF.

The gene calls are TRBV5-6 and TRBJ1-5; D unclear. Between the trimmed V and J ends, which lost 7 bases and 4 bases, there was a span of 18 bases. CDR1 and CDR2 (germline): SGHDT, YYEEEE. This CDR3 comprises 15 residues. Here the CDR3 reads CASRRGSAVNQPQHF. The DNA for the CDR3 is TGTGCCAGCCGCCGTGGGAGCGCCGTTAATCAGCCCCAGCATTTT.

The V and J genes are TRBV30 and TRBJ1-1; D is possibly TRBD1 (6 bases). Germline CDR1 GTSNPN, CDR2 SVGIG (reference sequence). The CDR3 length is 11 residues. V was clipped by 0 bases and J by 10 bases, with 9 bases between them. The CDR3 DNA sequence: TGTGCCTGGAGTGTAGGGGGTACAGCTTTCTTT. It encodes CAWSVGGTAFF.

This clone occurred a few times. The chain recombines TRBV30 with TRBJ1-1, with a tentative D call TRBD1 (5 bases). Germline loops: CDR1 GTSNPN, CDR2 SVGIG (reference sequence). Trimming left V 3 bases short and J 1 base short, with 15 bases between. The CDR3 runs 15 residues. CDR3 loop: CAWRRGWGGNTEAFF. CDR3 nucleotide sequence: TGTGCCTGGAGGCGAGGTTGGGGCGGGAACACTGAAGCTTTCTTT.

This clone was seen only a few times. This CDR3 reads CSVEPQGPTEAFF. CDR3 in DNA: TGCAGCGTTGAACCGCAGGGGCCAACTGAAGCTTTCTTT. This rearrangement joins TRBV29-1 to TRBJ1-1; a possible D gene is TRBD1 (6 bases). In germline, CDR1 is SQVTM, CDR2 ANQGSEA. V was cut by 2 bases and J by 5 bases, with 12 bases left in between. The CDR3 covers 13 residues.

The chain carries TRBV23-1 and TRBJ2-1; 8 nucleotides match TRBD2. TRBV23-1 is annotated as an ORF whose role is uncertain. The CDR3 loop spans 16 amino acids. V shed 0 bases, J shed 7 bases, and the junction held 8 bases outside the gene matches. CDR3 DNA: TGCGCCAGCAGTCAATCGTCACCCCGCGGGGGGAATGAGCAGTTCTTC. It translates to CASSQSSPRGGNEQFF.

The chain is built from TRBV15 and TRBJ2-1; D is ambiguous. Per germline, CDR1 LNHNV and CDR2 YYDKDF (reference sequence). The CDR3 runs to 13 residues. Trimming took 0 bases from V and 8 from J, leaving 8 bases between them. In nucleotides, the CDR3 is TGTGCCACCAGCAGAGATCGTGGTTATGAGCAGTTCTTC. Its translation: CATSRDRGYEQFF.

This clone has a single count. CDR3 nucleotide sequence: TGTGCCAGTACCGCCACGGCGGCACGGTTTAATTCACCCCTCCACTTT. This translates into CASTATAARFNSPLHF. The chain employs TRBV19 and TRBJ1-6; no reliable D call. Germline CDR1 LNHDA, CDR2 SQIVND (reference sequence). The CDR3 loop spans 16 amino acids. V lost 7 bases to trimming and J lost 6 bases, with 19 bases between them.

The CDR3 here is CAISVDLASLYGYTF. The CDR3 nucleotides are TGTGCCATCAGTGTGGACCTGGCGTCCCTCTATGGCTACACCTTC. The genes are TRBV10-3 and TRBJ1-2; no clear D gene. CDR3 length: 15 amino acids. From germline, CDR1 is ENHRY and CDR2 SYGVKD. V was pared by 4 bases and J by 4 bases, with 16 bases between.

The J gene is TRBJ1-4, the V gene TRBV30, with D possibly TRBD1 on 5 matching bases. Germline values: CDR1 GTSNPN, CDR2 SVGIG (reference sequence). The CDR3 sequence is 14 residues long. Between the trimmed V and J ends, which lost 4 bases and 8 bases, there was a span of 17 bases. CDR3 region: CAWTAGTTREKLFF. Here the CDR3 DNA reads TGTGCCTGGACCGCTGGGACCACGAGGGAAAAACTGTTTTTT.

A few counts support this clone. The gene calls are TRBV5-1 and TRBJ1-1; 8 bases line up with TRBD1. CDR3 length: 16 residues. J gave up 1 base and V 0 bases, and 5 bases lay outside the gene matches. The germline V gene has CDR1 SGHRS and CDR2 YFSETQ. CDR3 amino acids: CASSLDRGITNTEAFF. CDR3 coding DNA: TGCGCCAGCAGCTTGGACAGGGGGATTACGAACACTGAAGCTTTCTTT.

The V call is TRBV30, the J call TRBJ1-1; D is uncertain. V gave up 2 bases and J gave up 5 bases, with 15 bases separating them. The CDR3 consists of 14 residues. The V gene's germline CDR1 is GTSNPN and CDR2 SVGIG (reference sequence). CDR3 protein: CAWSTGSWRTEAFF. CDR3 in DNA: TGTGCCTGGAGTACGGGCTCCTGGCGGACTGAAGCTTTCTTT.

This chain connects TRBV2 to TRBJ2-7; 10 bases are shared with TRBD2. The trim removed 5 bases at V and 3 bases at J, leaving 4 bases unmatched. This CDR3 comprises 14 residues. The germline V gene has CDR1 SNHLY and CDR2 FYNNEI. CDR3 DNA: TGTGCCAGCAGTATTAGCGGGGGGTACTACGAGCAGTACTTC. Translation gives CASSISGGYYEQYF.

The rearrangement joins TRBV18 to TRBJ2-3, with 8 bases lining up with TRBD1. CDR3 size: 16 residues. CDR1 KGHSH and CDR2 LQKENI come from the germline V gene. V was pared by 4 bases and J by 1 base, with 7 bases of the junction left unmatched. CDR3 DNA sequence: TGTGCCAGCTCACTCGGACAGGGTGGTGGCACAGATACGCAGTATTTT. Protein product: CASSLGQGGGTDTQYF.